What follows describes a single T cell receptor beta chain. What it binds is unknown. TCRdb passed the reads through MiXCR, listing each CDR3 protein once. The data hold 750,000 to 900,000 distinct CDR3 sequences, with about 28% observed a single time. The data belong to a study of T cell repertoires in cytomegalovirus infection. As for the study in general: CMV epitopes, recently identified HLA-C-restricted and well-studied HLA-B-restricted, were used. An indication of both CMV infection and matching HLA type came from public TCR beta signatures.

The CDR3 runs 14 residues. CDR1 MGHRA and CDR2 YSYEKL come from the germline V gene. With 1 base removed from V and 3 bases from J, the gap between germline ends came to 4 bases. General study findings and limits: The study found HLA-C-restricted CMV-specific TCR beta clonotypes dominating the ex vivo response.

Sequenced here: cultured CD8+ T cells from PBMCs, sampled from culture after CMV antigen stimulation. The clonotype was recovered from a human donor in good health (CMV status not recorded). Some clones in this sample may be carry-over from other donors' samples. V usage is TRBV4-1 and J usage is TRBJ2-6; the D is unclear. The CDR3 reads CASSQGYGANVLTF. CDR3 in DNA: TGCGCCAGCAGCCAAGGATATGGGGCCAACGTCCTGACTTTC.